The 6 T cell receptor beta chains given below trace back to one sample, sequenced in a study of type 1 and type 2 diabetes patients. PCR was run on genomic DNA. Multiplex PCR with 30 forward and 13 reverse primers amplified the TCR beta CDR3. From the multiplex PCR reads, TCRdb called clonotypes with MiXCR, one entry per CDR3 protein. Here the sample spans approximately 260,000 distinct CDR3 sequences, more than 45% being singletons. The specimen was peripheral blood mononuclear cells (PBMCs). These receptors were obtained from a man in his late teens or twenties with type 2 diabetes.

This chain uses TRBV20-1 with TRBJ2-7, with D possibly matching TRBD1 (6 bases). V was pared by 1 base and J by 3 bases, with 16 bases between. The CDR3 runs 15 residues. From germline, CDR1 is DFQATT and CDR2 SNEGSKA (reference sequence). The CDR3 spells CSARAMDSSFYEQYF. As DNA, the CDR3 is TGCAGTGCTAGAGCTATGGACAGTTCTTTCTACGAGCAGTACTTC.

The chain has TRBV25-1 and TRBJ1-3; D may be TRBD1 (6 bases). V was shortened by 4 bases and J by 4 bases, with 8 bases between the two germline ends. CDR3 length: 13 amino acids. Germline CDR1 is MGHDK and CDR2 is SYGVNS. CDR3 DNA: TGTGCCAGCAGTGCAGGGACAGGAAACACCATATATTTT. It translates to CASSAGTGNTIYF.

This clonotype was detected ten times or more. V and J are TRBV2 and TRBJ1-1, with D perhaps TRBD1 (6 bases). CDR3 length: 13 amino acids. Trimming left V 6 bases short and J 8 bases short, with 16 bases between. Germline V gives CDR1 SNHLY, CDR2 FYNNEI. Here the CDR3 reads CASRRGRQAEAFF. CDR3 coding DNA: TGTGCCAGCAGGCGCGGGAGACAGGCGGAAGCTTTCTTT. Using reference TRBV2 and TRBJ1-1 for the parts outside the CDR3, the full variable domain is EPEVTQTPSHQVTQMGQEVILRCVPISNHLYFYWYRQILGQKVEFLVSFYNNEISEKSEIFDDQFSVERPDGSNFTLKIRSTKLEDSAMYFCASRRGRQAEAFFGQGTRLTVV.

This clonotype was counted only a few times. This chain uses TRBV18 with TRBJ2-5; 7 bases fit TRBD2. With 8 bases clipped from V and 5 bases from J, the junction kept 5 bases outside the gene matches. The germline CDR1 and CDR2 sequences are KGHSH and LQKENI. The CDR3 is made up of 12 amino acids. This CDR3 reads CASSPAGETQYF. The DNA for the CDR3 is TGTGCCAGCAGCCCAGCGGGGGAGACCCAGTACTTC. The full variable domain, with the rest looked up from reference TRBV18 and TRBJ2-5, is NAGVMQNPRHLVRRRGQEARLRCSPMKGHSHVYWYRQLPEEGLKFMVYLQKENIIDESGMPKERFSAEFPKEGPSILRIQQVVRGDSAAYFCASSPAGETQYFGPGTRLLVL.

V usage is TRBV4-1 and J usage is TRBJ1-6; TRBD1 is a possible D gene (6 bases). Germline V CDR1 and CDR2: MGHRA, YSYEKL. Trimming took off 6 bases at V and 5 bases at J, with 17 bases between the two ends. The CDR3 runs to 16 residues. CDR3 nucleotides: TGCGCCAGCAGACTTCTAGGGGGTCCTAATAATTCACCCCTCCACTTT. This encodes CASRLLGGPNNSPLHF.

This clonotype was seen only a few times. This sequence joins TRBV29-1 and TRBJ2-3; a possible D gene is TRBD2 (6 bases). The germline V gene encodes CDR1 SQVTM and CDR2 ANQGSEA. Trimming removed 6 bases from V and 3 bases from J, with 13 bases in between. The CDR3 spans 13 residues. CDR3 protein: CSVTGTETDTQYF. In DNA, the CDR3 is TGCAGCGTAACGGGGACTGAAACAGATACGCAGTATTTT.